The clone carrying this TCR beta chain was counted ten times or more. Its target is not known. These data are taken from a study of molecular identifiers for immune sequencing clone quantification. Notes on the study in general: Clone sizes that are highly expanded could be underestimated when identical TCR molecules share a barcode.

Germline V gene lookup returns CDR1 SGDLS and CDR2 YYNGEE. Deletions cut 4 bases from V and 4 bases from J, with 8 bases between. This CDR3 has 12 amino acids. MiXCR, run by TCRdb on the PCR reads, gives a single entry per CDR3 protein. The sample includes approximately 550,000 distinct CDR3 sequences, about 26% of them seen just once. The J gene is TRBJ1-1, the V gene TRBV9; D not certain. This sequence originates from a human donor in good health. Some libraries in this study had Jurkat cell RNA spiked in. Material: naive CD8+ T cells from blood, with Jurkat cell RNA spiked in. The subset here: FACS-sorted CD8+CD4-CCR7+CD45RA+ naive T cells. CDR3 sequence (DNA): TGTGCCAGCAGCTCGGGGAGCACTGAAGCTTTCTTT. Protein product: CASSSGSTEAFF.